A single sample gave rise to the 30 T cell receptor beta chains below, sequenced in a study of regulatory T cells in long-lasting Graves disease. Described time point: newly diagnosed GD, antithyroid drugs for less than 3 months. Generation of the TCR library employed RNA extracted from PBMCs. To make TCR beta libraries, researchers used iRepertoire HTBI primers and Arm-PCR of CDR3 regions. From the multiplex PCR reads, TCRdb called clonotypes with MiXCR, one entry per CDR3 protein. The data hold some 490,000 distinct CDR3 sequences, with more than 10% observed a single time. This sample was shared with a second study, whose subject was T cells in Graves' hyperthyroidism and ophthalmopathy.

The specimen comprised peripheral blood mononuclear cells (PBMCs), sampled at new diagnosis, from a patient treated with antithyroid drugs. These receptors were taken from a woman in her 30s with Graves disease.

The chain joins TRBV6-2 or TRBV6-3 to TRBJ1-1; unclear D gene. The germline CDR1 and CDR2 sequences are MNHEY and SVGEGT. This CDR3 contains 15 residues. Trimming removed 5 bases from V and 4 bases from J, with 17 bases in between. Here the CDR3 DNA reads TGTGCCAGCAGTGAAAGAGGGATTCGTGGCACTGAAGCTTTCTTT. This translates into CASSERGIRGTEAFF.

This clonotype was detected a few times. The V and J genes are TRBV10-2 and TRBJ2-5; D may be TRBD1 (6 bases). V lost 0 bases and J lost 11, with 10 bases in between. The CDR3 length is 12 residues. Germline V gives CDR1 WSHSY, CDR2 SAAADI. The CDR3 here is CASSESGTTQYF. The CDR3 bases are TGCGCCAGCAGTGAGTCGGGGACAACTCAGTACTTC.

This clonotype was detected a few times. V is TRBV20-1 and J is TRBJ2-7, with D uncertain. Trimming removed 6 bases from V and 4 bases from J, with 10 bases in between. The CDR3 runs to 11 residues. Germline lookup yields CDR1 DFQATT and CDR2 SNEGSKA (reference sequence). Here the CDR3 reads CSALTLYEQYF. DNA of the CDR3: TGCAGTGCCCTCACCTTATACGAGCAGTACTTC.

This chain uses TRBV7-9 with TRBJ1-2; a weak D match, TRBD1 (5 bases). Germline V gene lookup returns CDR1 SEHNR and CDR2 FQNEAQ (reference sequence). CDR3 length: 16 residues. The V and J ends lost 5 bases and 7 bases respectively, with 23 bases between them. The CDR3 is CASSPAGDGSRGGYTF. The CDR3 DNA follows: TGTGCCAGCAGCCCGGCCGGGGACGGTTCGAGAGGTGGCTACACCTTC.

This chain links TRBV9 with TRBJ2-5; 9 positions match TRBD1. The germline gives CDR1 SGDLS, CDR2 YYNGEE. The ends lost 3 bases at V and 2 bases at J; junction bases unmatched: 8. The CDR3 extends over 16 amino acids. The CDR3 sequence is CASSAGQGRWQETQYF. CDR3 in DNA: TGTGCCAGCAGCGCGGGACAGGGACGGTGGCAAGAGACCCAGTACTTC.

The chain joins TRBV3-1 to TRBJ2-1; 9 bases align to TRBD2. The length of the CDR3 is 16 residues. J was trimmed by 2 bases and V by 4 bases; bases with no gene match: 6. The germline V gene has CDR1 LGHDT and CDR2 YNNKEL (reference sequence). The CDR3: CASSLLAGATYNEQFF. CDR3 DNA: TGTGCCAGCAGCCTTTTAGCGGGAGCCACCTACAATGAGCAGTTCTTC.

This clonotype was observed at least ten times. Written as DNA, the CDR3 is TGTGCCAGCAGCTTAGGGGCCCCCTACGAGCAGTACTTC. This gives the protein CASSLGAPYEQYF. The chain couples TRBV11-1 to TRBJ2-7; D call uncertain. V was clipped by 1 base and J by 2 bases, with 6 bases between them. Per germline, CDR1 SGHAT and CDR2 FQDESV (reference sequence). The CDR3 is 13 amino acids.

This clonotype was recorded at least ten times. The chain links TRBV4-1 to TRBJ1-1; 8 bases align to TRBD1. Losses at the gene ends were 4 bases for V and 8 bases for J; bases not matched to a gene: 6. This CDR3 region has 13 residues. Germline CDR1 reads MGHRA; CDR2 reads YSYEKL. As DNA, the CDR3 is TGCGCCAGCAGCCTCCGGACAGGGTGGGAAGCTTTCTTT. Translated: CASSLRTGWEAFF.

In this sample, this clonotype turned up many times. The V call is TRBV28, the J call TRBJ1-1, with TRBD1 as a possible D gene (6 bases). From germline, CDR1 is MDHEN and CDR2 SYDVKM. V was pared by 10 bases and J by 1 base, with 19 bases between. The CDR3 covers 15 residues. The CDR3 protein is CAIHSSGGRNTEAFF. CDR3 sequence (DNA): TGTGCCATCCACTCCTCGGGGGGCAGGAACACTGAAGCTTTCTTT.

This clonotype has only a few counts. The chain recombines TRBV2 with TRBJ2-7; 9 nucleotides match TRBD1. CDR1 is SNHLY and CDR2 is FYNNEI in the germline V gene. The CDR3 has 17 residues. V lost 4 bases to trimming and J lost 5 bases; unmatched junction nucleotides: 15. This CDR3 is CASSVPGQGVNGNEQYF. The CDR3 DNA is TGTGCCAGCAGTGTGCCGGGACAGGGTGTCAATGGTAACGAGCAGTACTTC.

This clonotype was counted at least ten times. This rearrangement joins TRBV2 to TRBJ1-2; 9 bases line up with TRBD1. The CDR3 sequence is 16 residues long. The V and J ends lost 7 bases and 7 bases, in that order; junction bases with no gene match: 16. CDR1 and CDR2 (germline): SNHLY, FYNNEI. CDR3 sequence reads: CASTQQSLGQGGGYTF. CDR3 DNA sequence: TGTGCCAGCACTCAACAAAGTTTGGGACAGGGAGGTGGCTACACCTTC.

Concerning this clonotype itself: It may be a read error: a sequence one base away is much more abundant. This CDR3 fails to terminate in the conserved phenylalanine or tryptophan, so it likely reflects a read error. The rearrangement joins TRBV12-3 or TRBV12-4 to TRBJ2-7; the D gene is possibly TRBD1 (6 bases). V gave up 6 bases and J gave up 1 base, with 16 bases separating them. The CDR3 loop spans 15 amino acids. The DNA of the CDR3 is TGTGCCAGCAGCCTCGAGGGGGTCCCTTCCTACGAGCAGTACCTC. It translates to CASSLEGVPSYEQYL.

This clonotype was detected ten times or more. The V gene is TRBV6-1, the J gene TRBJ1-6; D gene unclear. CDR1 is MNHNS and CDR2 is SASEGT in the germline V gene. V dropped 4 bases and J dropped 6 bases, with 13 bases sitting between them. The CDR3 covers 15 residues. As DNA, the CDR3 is TGTGCCAGCAGTGTTCAACCGGAGAGTAATTCACCCCTCCACTTT. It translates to CASSVQPESNSPLHF.

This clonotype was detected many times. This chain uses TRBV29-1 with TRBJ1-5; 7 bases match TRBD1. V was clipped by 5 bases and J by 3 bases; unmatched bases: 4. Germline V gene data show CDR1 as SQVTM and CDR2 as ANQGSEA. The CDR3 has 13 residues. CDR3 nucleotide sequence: TGCAGCGTTCAGGGGGGGGCCAATCAGCCCCAGCATTTT. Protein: CSVQGGANQPQHF.

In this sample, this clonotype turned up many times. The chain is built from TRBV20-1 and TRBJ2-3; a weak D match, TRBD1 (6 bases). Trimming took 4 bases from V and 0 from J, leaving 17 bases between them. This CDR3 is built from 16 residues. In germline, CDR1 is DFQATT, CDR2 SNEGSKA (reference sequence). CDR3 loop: CSAIGWGRPSTDTQYF. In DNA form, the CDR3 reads TGCAGTGCTATCGGGTGGGGGCGCCCGAGCACAGATACGCAGTATTTT.

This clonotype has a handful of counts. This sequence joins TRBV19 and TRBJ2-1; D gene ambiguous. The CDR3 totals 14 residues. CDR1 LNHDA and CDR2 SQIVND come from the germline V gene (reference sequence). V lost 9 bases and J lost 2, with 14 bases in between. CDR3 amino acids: CASTRAGPYNEQFF. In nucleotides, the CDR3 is TGTGCCAGCACCCGGGCCGGACCCTACAATGAGCAGTTCTTC.

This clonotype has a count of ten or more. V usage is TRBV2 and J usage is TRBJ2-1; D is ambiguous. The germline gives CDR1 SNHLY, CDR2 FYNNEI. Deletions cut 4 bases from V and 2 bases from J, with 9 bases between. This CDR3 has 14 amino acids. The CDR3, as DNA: TGTGCCAGCAGTGCATACGGTCCCTACAATGAGCAGTTCTTC. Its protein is CASSAYGPYNEQFF.

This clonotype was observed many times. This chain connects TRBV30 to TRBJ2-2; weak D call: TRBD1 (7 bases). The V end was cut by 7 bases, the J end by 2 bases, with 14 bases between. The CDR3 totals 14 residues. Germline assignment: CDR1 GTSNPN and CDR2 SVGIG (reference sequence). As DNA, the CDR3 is TGTGCCTCTAGACAGGGAGGCAACACCGGGGAGCTGTTTTTT. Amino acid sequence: CASRQGGNTGELFF.

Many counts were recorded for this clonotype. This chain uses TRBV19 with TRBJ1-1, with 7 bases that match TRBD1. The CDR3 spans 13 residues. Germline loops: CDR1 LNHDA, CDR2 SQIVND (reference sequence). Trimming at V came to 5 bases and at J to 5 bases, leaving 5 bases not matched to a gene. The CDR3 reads CASSSQGRTEAFF. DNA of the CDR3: TGTGCCAGTAGTTCACAGGGGAGGACTGAAGCTTTCTTT.

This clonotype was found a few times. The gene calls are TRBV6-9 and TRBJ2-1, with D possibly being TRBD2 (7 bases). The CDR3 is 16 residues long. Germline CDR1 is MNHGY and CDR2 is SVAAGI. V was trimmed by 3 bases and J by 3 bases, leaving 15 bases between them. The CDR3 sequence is CASSYPTGRVYNEQFF. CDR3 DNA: TGTGCCAGCAGTTACCCCACAGGGAGGGTCTACAATGAGCAGTTCTTC.

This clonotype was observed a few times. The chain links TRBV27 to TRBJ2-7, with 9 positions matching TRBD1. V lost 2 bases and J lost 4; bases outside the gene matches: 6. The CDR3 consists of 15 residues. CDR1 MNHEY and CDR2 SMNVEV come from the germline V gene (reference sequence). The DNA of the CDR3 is TGTGCCAGCAGTTTAGCCACAGGGGGCAGGTACGAGCAGTACTTC. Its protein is CASSLATGGRYEQYF.

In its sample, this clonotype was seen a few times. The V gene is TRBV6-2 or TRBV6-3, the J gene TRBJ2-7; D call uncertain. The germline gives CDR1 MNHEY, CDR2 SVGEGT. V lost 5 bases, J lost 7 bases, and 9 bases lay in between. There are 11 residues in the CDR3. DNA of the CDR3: TGTGCCAGCAGTAAGAAAAGAGAGCAGTACTTC. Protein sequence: CASSKKREQYF.

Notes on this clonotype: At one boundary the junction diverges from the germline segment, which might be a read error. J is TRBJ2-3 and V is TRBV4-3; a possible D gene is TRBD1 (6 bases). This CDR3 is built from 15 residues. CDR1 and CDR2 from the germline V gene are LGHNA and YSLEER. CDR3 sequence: CASSQMTGSTGTQYF. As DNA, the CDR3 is TGCGCCAGCAGCCAAATGACAGGAAGCACAGGTACGCAGTATTTT.

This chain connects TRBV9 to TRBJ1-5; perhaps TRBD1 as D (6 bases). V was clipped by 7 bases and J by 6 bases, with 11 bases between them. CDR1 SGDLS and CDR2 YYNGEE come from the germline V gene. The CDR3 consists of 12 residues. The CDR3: CASGGGVQPQHF. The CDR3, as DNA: TGTGCCAGCGGAGGGGGGGTTCAGCCCCAGCATTTT.

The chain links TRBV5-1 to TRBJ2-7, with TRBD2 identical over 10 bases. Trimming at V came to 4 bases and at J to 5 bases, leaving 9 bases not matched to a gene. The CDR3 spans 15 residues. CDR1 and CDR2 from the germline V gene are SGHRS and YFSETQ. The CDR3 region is CASSHWTSGTHEQYF. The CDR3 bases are TGCGCCAGCAGCCACTGGACTAGCGGCACCCACGAGCAGTACTTC.

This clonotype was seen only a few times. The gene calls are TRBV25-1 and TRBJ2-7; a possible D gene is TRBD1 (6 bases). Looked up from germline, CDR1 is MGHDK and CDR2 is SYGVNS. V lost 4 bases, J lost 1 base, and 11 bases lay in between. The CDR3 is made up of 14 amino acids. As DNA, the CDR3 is TGTGCCAGCAGTGGCACAGGGAAATCCTACGAGCAGTACTTC. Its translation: CASSGTGKSYEQYF.

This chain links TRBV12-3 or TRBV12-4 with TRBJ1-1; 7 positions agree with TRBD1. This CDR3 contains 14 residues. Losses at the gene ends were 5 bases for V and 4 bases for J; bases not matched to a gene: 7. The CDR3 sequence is CASSTQGRGTEAFF. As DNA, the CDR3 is TGTGCCAGCAGTACACAGGGGAGGGGCACTGAAGCTTTCTTT.

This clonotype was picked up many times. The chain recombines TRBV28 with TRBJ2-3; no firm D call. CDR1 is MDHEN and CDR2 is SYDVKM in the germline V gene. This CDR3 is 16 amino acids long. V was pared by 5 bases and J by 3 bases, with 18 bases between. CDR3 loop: CASSPPVLWGTDTQYF. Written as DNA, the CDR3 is TGTGCCAGCAGTCCCCCGGTACTCTGGGGAACAGATACGCAGTATTTT.

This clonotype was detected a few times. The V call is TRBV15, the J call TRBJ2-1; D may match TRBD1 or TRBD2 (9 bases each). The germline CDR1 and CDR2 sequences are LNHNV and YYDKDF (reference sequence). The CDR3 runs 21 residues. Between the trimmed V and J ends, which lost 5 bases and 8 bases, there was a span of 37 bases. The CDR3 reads CATSGAKGQGLAGRPPHEQFF. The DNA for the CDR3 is TGTGCCACCAGCGGGGCTAAGGGACAGGGCCTAGCGGGAAGACCCCCCCATGAGCAGTTCTTC.

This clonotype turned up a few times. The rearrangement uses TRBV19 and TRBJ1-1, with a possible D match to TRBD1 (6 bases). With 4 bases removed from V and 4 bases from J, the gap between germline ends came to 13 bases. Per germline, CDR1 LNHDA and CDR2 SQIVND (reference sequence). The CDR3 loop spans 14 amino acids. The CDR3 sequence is CASSKGHPSTEAFF. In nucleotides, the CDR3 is TGTGCCAGTAGTAAGGGACACCCGAGCACTGAAGCTTTCTTT.